Listed below are T cell receptor beta chains from one sample, sequenced in a study of regulatory T cells in long-lasting Graves disease. TCRdb redid the calling of the multiplex PCR reads with MiXCR, one entry per CDR3 protein. The table has about 380,000 distinct CDR3 sequences, 15% seen once. The sequenced sample was peripheral blood mononuclear cells (PBMCs), obtained at new diagnosis, from a patient treated with antithyroid drugs. These receptor sequences come from a female donor with Graves disease. Each CDR3 is given with its conserved first and last residue. Clone sizes are given selectively: once, few, many, or a class where the clone is expanded.

j_gene: TRBJ1-5; abundance: -; v_gene: TRBV6-1; CDR3aa: CASSNRAGASNQPQHF
j_gene: TRBJ1-5; abundance: many; v_gene: TRBV12-3/TRBV12-4; CDR3aa: CASSHSKRGNQPQHF
j_gene: TRBJ1-1; abundance: -; v_gene: TRBV20-1; CDR3aa: CSARDYGHTGTEAFF
j_gene: TRBJ2-4; abundance: -; v_gene: TRBV4-1; CDR3aa: CASSQPTGGGLAKNIQYF
j_gene: TRBJ1-4; abundance: -; v_gene: TRBV27; CDR3aa: CASSSFGQGREKLFF
j_gene: TRBJ2-2; abundance: many; v_gene: TRBV11-3; CDR3aa: CASSLGAGAAGVRTGELFF
j_gene: TRBJ2-3; abundance: many; v_gene: TRBV11-2; CDR3aa: CASLGGGNTDTQYF
j_gene: TRBJ2-3; abundance: few; v_gene: TRBV4-1; CDR3aa: CASSHPGEGDTQYF
j_gene: TRBJ1-2; abundance: many; v_gene: TRBV20-1; CDR3aa: CSASRREDSNYGYTF
j_gene: TRBJ1-1; abundance: many; v_gene: TRBV20-1; CDR3aa: CSARQGDRTEAFF
j_gene: TRBJ1-1; abundance: -; v_gene: TRBV5-4; CDR3aa: CASSLVGGATENTEAFF
j_gene: TRBJ1-2; abundance: few; v_gene: TRBV7-2; CDR3aa: CASSTDRGTYGYTF
j_gene: TRBJ2-4; abundance: -; v_gene: TRBV5-4; CDR3aa: CASSLSGGENTQYF
j_gene: TRBJ2-1; abundance: -; v_gene: TRBV4-2; CDR3aa: CASSQDRFLERGGNEQFF
j_gene: TRBJ1-1; abundance: many; v_gene: TRBV6-2/TRBV6-3; CDR3aa: CASSYSYGRGRGANTEAFF
j_gene: TRBJ2-7; abundance: -; v_gene: TRBV11-1; CDR3aa: CASSSTGLLRGLADHEQYF
j_gene: TRBJ2-7; abundance: many; v_gene: TRBV27; CDR3aa: CASSYTGQLSYEQYF
j_gene: TRBJ2-5; abundance: many; v_gene: TRBV7-9; CDR3aa: CASSLDSQETQYF
j_gene: TRBJ2-7; abundance: many; v_gene: TRBV29-1; CDR3aa: CSVGPGRRFAGSGEQYF
j_gene: TRBJ1-5; abundance: many; v_gene: TRBV6-1; CDR3aa: CASSARGQGVRQPQHF
j_gene: TRBJ2-7; abundance: few; v_gene: TRBV20-1; CDR3aa: CSASYGGVRGYEQYF
j_gene: TRBJ2-2; abundance: few; v_gene: TRBV18; CDR3aa: CASSPQLQGTGELFF
j_gene: TRBJ2-1; abundance: few; v_gene: TRBV7-3; CDR3aa: CASSALGVAGGAEQFF
j_gene: TRBJ1-1; abundance: few; v_gene: TRBV27; CDR3aa: CASSGPGGGTEAFF
j_gene: TRBJ2-3; abundance: many; v_gene: TRBV24-1; CDR3aa: CATSQSGHLGTDTQYF
j_gene: TRBJ2-4; abundance: many; v_gene: TRBV7-9; CDR3aa: CASAGGDDIQYF
j_gene: TRBJ1-2; abundance: few; v_gene: TRBV6-1; CDR3aa: CASILTNTNYGYTF
j_gene: TRBJ1-5; abundance: many; v_gene: TRBV6-1; CDR3aa: CASREDRASNQPQHF
j_gene: TRBJ2-3; abundance: -; v_gene: TRBV7-2; CDR3aa: CASSLGTSGRRGDTQYF
j_gene: TRBJ2-5; abundance: many; v_gene: TRBV12-3/TRBV12-4; CDR3aa: CASARTGGLETQYF
j_gene: TRBJ1-3; abundance: many; v_gene: TRBV7-2; CDR3aa: CASSRNTVNSGDTIYF
j_gene: TRBJ2-3; abundance: many; v_gene: TRBV2; CDR3aa: CASRRGRGSSTDTQYF
j_gene: TRBJ1-1; abundance: -; v_gene: TRBV2; CDR3aa: CASSEQQGGWTEAFF
j_gene: TRBJ1-1; abundance: many; v_gene: TRBV5-1; CDR3aa: CASSDGTSVNTEAFF
j_gene: TRBJ1-1; abundance: few; v_gene: TRBV13; CDR3aa: CASSWDRGSTEAFF
j_gene: TRBJ2-7; abundance: many; v_gene: TRBV7-2; CDR3aa: CASSFGTTNYEQYF
j_gene: TRBJ1-6; abundance: many; v_gene: TRBV28; CDR3aa: CASSLYLGTMNSPLHF
j_gene: TRBJ1-6; abundance: many; v_gene: TRBV12-3/TRBV12-4; CDR3aa: CASSGLSGTALLHF
j_gene: TRBJ2-1; abundance: many; v_gene: TRBV28; CDR3aa: CASSLVFVGFVGRDRGQYEQFF
j_gene: TRBJ2-5; abundance: many; v_gene: TRBV5-1; CDR3aa: CASSLVFGQETQYF
j_gene: TRBJ2-2; abundance: -; v_gene: TRBV2; CDR3aa: CASTPGRGAAGELFF
j_gene: TRBJ2-1; abundance: -; v_gene: TRBV20-1; CDR3aa: CSYRTSGGAYGEQFF
j_gene: TRBJ2-7; abundance: many; v_gene: TRBV6-5; CDR3aa: CASSFGTTYEQYF
j_gene: TRBJ1-2; abundance: many; v_gene: TRBV27; CDR3aa: CASSLLPGHQNYGYTF
j_gene: TRBJ1-2; abundance: many; v_gene: TRBV27; CDR3aa: CASSPGGTGLTYGYTF
j_gene: TRBJ2-7; abundance: many; v_gene: TRBV24-1; CDR3aa: CATSDPDRAYEQYF
j_gene: TRBJ1-3; abundance: many; v_gene: TRBV12-3/TRBV12-4; CDR3aa: CASSLGMAGNTIYF
j_gene: TRBJ2-1; abundance: many; v_gene: TRBV15; CDR3aa: CATSRETSVDWRTRVYNEQFF
j_gene: TRBJ2-7; abundance: many; v_gene: TRBV6-2/TRBV6-3; CDR3aa: CASRTSVSAITYEQYF
j_gene: TRBJ2-7; abundance: few; v_gene: TRBV27; CDR3aa: CASSFMTGGQYEQYF
j_gene: TRBJ2-2; abundance: few; v_gene: TRBV6-2/TRBV6-3; CDR3aa: CASRRGGTGSTGELFF
j_gene: TRBJ1-4; abundance: -; v_gene: TRBV10-3; CDR3aa: CAISENQGINEKLLF
j_gene: TRBJ1-1; abundance: once; v_gene: TRBV20-1; CDR3aa: CSASMQGGGAFF
j_gene: TRBJ1-6; abundance: many; v_gene: TRBV10-2; CDR3aa: CASSADRVNSPLHF